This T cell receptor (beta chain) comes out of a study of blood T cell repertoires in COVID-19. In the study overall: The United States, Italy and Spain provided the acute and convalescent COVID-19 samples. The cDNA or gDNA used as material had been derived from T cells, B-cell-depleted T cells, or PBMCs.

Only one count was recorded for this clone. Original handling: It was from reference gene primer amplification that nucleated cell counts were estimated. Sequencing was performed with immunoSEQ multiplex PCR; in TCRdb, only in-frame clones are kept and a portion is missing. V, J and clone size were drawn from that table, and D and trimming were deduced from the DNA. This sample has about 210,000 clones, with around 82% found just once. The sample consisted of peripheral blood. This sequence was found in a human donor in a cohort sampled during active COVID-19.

In DNA form, the CDR3 reads TGTGCCAGCAGTTACTCGGGGAGAGGAGGGGAGCTGTTTTTT. Residues: CASSYSGRGGELFF. The V call is TRBV6-5, the J call TRBJ2-2; weak D call: TRBD2 (5 bases). V was cut by 0 bases and J by 8 bases, with 10 bases left in between. The CDR3 consists of 14 residues. Looked up from germline, CDR1 is MNHEY and CDR2 is SVGAGI.